The table lists the clone carrying this T cell receptor beta chain with many counts. The target antigen is unknown. For TCRbeta, the library was prepared with unique molecular identifiers. Each CDR3 protein is one row after TCRdb ran MiXCR on the PCR reads. The sample has 90,000 to 150,000 distinct CDR3 sequences; approximately 22% are singletons. This entry is derived from a study of T-cell reconstitution after alpha-beta-depleted transplantation in children. General study findings and limits: Several hundred graft clones that had expanded were reportedly the source of alpha-beta T cells about two months after transplant.

The material was PBMCs, mostly from graft donor cells, obtained 180 days after TCRalphabeta/CD19-depleted stem cell transplant. This receptor was obtained from a male patient between 2 and 10 years old who had a stem cell transplant for chronic granulomatous disease, so the T cells may come from the graft donor.

The CDR3 coding sequence is TGCAGTGCTAGGAGCCCGGGGGCCTCGGGCTACACCTTC. This gives the protein CSARSPGASGYTF. This chain joins TRBV20-1 and TRBJ1-2; tentatively, D is TRBD1 (6 bases). With 3 bases removed from V and 8 bases from J, the gap between germline ends came to 16 bases. Germline V gene data show CDR1 as DFQATT and CDR2 as SNEGSKA (reference sequence). This CDR3 is 13 amino acids long.